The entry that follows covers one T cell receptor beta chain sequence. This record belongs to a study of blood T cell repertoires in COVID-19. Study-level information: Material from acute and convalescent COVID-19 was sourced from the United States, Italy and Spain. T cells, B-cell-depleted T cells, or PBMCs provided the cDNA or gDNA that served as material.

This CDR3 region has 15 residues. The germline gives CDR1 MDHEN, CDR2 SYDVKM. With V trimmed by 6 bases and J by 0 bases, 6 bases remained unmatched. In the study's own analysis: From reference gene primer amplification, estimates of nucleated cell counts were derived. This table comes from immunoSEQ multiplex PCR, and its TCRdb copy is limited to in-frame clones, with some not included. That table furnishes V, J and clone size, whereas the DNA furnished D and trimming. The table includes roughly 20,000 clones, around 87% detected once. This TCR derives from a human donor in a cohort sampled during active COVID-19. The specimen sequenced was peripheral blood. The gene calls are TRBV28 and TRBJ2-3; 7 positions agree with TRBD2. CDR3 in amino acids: CASRAYSGSTDTQYF. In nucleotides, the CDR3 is TGTGCCAGCAGGGCTTATAGCGGGAGCACAGATACGCAGTATTTT.